Shown below are 23 T cell receptor beta chains from a single sample sequenced in a study of shared clonotypes between healthy human individuals. As defined, naive CD8 cells were CD45RO-negative and positively selected for CCR7, with terminally differentiated effector memory CD45RA+ cells excluded. Repertoires were generated with immunoSEQ multiplex PCR, while TCRdb's copy carries only in-frame clones and drops some. The sample includes 2 million or so clones, approximately 94% of them seen just once. The sequenced sample consisted of naive CD8+ T cells sorted from blood. Source of these receptors: a man aged 18 to 35 in good health.

With respect to this clone: It is unclear where the CDR3 begins or ends on the DNA, so no DNA is shown, and the CDR3 is as TCRdb lists it. The chain combines TRBV21-1 with TRBJ2-7; TRBD2, the D gene given by the table, was not confirmed from the DNA. TRBV21-1 represents a pseudogene. The CDR3 is 15 amino acids long, termini counted. CDR3 sequence reads: CASSKVGTGTYEQYF.

The chain employs TRBV28 and TRBJ2-7; perhaps TRBD1 as D (6 bases). Trimming removed 7 bases from V and 2 bases from J, with 21 bases in between. CDR1 and CDR2 (germline): MDHEN, SYDVKM. The length of the CDR3 is 16 residues. CDR3 protein: CASTLTATRGPYEQYF. CDR3 bases: TGTGCCAGCACCTTAACCGCTACCAGGGGCCCCTACGAGCAGTACTTC.

A note on this clone: The same CDR3 also results from other DNA sequences found in this sample. CDR3 residues: CASSGGGEQFF. As DNA, the CDR3 is TGTGCCAGCAGTGGGGGAGGGGAGCAGTTCTTC. This chain joins TRBV6-4 and TRBJ2-1; the match to TRBD2 covers 7 bases. V trimming: 4 bases; J trimming: 10 bases; junction bases outside the gene matches: 1. This CDR3 region has 11 residues. Germline V gene data show CDR1 as MRHNA and CDR2 as SNTAGT.

A remark on this clone: Other DNA sequences within the sample encode an identical CDR3. V is TRBV11-3 and J is TRBJ2-3; no clear D. The ends were cut back, 1 base at V and 0 bases at J, with 2 bases in the middle. The CDR3 spans 13 residues. CDR1 is SGHNT, CDR2 YENEEA, per germline. CDR3 loop: CASSLGSTDTQYF. The CDR3 DNA follows: TGTGCCAGCAGCTTAGGCAGCACAGATACGCAGTATTTT.

This chain joins TRBV5-4 and TRBJ2-2, with D perhaps TRBD2 (5 bases). The germline V gene has CDR1 SGHNT and CDR2 YYREEE (reference sequence). Deletions cut 3 bases from V and 0 bases from J, with 15 bases between. The CDR3 has 17 residues. CDR3 protein: CASSSFLELANTGELFF. The CDR3 DNA sequence: TGTGCCAGCAGCTCTTTTCTAGAACTAGCGAACACCGGGGAGCTGTTTTTT. Using reference TRBV5-4 and TRBJ2-2 for the parts outside the CDR3, the full variable domain is ETGVTQSPTHLIKTRGQQVTLRCSSQSGHNTVSWYQQALGQGPQFIFQYYREEENGRGNFPPRFSGLQFPNYSSELNVNALELDDSALYLCASSSFLELANTGELFFGEGSRLTVL.

This chain joins TRBV19 and TRBJ2-7; D gene unclear. Per the germline V gene, CDR1 is LNHDA and CDR2 is SQIVND (reference sequence). This CDR3 is 14 amino acids long. V was pared by 3 bases and J by 2 bases, with 11 bases between. This chain's CDR3 is CASSIPDNPYEQYF. The CDR3 DNA is TGTGCCAGTAGTATTCCTGACAACCCCTACGAGCAGTACTTC.

The chain uses TRBV7-2 and TRBJ2-7; D possibly corresponds to TRBD2 (6 bases). CDR1 is SGHTA, CDR2 FQGNSA, per germline. Trimming took 7 bases from V and 2 from J, leaving 12 bases between them. CDR3 length: 13 residues. Here the CDR3 DNA reads TGTGCCAGCAAACGGCGGGGAGCCTACGAGCAGTACTTC. As protein: CASKRRGAYEQYF.

The rearrangement links TRBV25-1 to TRBJ2-7; TRBD2 agrees at 11 bases. In germline, CDR1 is MGHDK, CDR2 SYGVNS. The CDR3 consists of 16 residues. The ends lost 0 bases at V and 3 bases at J; junction bases unmatched: 4. The CDR3 bases are TGTGCCAGCAGTGAATACCCGACTAGCGGGAACTACGAGCAGTACTTC. Protein: CASSEYPTSGNYEQYF.

The chain uses TRBV7-9 and TRBJ2-1, with D hard to call. The CDR3 has 13 residues. Trimming cost V 4 bases and J 9 bases, with 13 bases left between them. Germline V gene lookup returns CDR1 SEHNR and CDR2 FQNEAQ (reference sequence). CDR3 in amino acids: CASSSQSYPEQFF. The CDR3 DNA sequence: TGTGCCAGCAGCTCGCAGTCGTACCCTGAGCAGTTCTTC. The whole variable domain, remainder taken from reference TRBV7-9 and TRBJ2-1, is DTGVSQNPRHKITKRGQNVTFRCDPISEHNRLYWYRQTLGQGPEFLTYFQNEAQLEKSRLLSDRFSAERPKGSFSTLEIQRTEQGDSAMYLCASSSQSYPEQFFGPGTRLTVL.

The chain carries TRBV4-1 and TRBJ2-7; D gene unclear. The CDR3 is 14 amino acids. Germline V gene sequence: CDR1 MGHRA, CDR2 YSYEKL. The V end was cut by 1 base, the J end by 3 bases, with 10 bases between. The CDR3 bases are TGCGCCAGCAGCCAAGCGCAGCGCAGCTACGAGCAGTACTTC. Protein: CASSQAQRSYEQYF.

The CDR3 DNA sequence: TGTGCCAGCAGCTCTTACGGATCGAATGAAAAACTGTTTTTT. The encoded protein is CASSSYGSNEKLFF. The chain carries TRBV5-6 and TRBJ1-4; D unclear. Trimming took 3 bases from V and 5 from J, leaving 11 bases between them. The CDR3 has 14 residues. The V gene's germline CDR1 is SGHDT and CDR2 YYEEEE.

As for this clone: The identical CDR3 is also encoded by other nucleotide sequences in the sample. This chain uses TRBV9 with TRBJ2-5, with 8 bases fitting TRBD2. The CDR3 contains 15 residues. Losses at the gene ends were 0 bases for V and 4 bases for J; bases not matched to a gene: 5. Germline CDR1 is SGDLS and CDR2 is YYNGEE. The CDR3 DNA reads as TGTGCCAGCAGCGTAGCGGGGGGGCCAGGAGAGACCCAGTACTTC. Protein product: CASSVAGGPGETQYF.

CDR3 region: CASRLLTEETQYF. CDR3 DNA sequence: TGTGCCAGTAGACTATTAACAGAAGAGACCCAGTACTTC. The V call is TRBV19, the J call TRBJ2-5; D unresolved. CDR1 is LNHDA, CDR2 SQIVND, per germline (reference sequence). The CDR3 extends over 13 amino acids. V shed 6 bases and J shed 3 bases, with 11 bases lying between them.

In DNA, the CDR3 is TGTGCCAGCACCATGGAGGATACGCAGTATTTT. It encodes CASTMEDTQYF. V is TRBV2 and J is TRBJ2-3; D uncertain. This CDR3 contains 11 residues. V was shortened by 7 bases and J by 6 bases, with 8 bases between the two germline ends. Per germline, CDR1 SNHLY and CDR2 FYNNEI.

Note on this clone: The sample has other DNA sequences that encode this CDR3 too. The CDR3 coding sequence is TGTGCCAGCAGCTATGACAGCTACGAGCAGTACTTC. It translates to CASSYDSYEQYF. J is TRBJ2-7 and V is TRBV7-9; D possibly corresponds to TRBD1 (5 bases). The CDR3 covers 12 residues. Germline V gene lookup returns CDR1 SEHNR and CDR2 FQNEAQ (reference sequence). The germline V and J ends were trimmed by 4 bases and 3 bases, with 7 bases remaining between them.

Worth noting for this clone: The same CDR3 can be traced to other DNA sequences in this sample. This rearrangement joins TRBV28 to TRBJ2-7, with D hard to call. This CDR3 comprises 14 residues. Looked up from germline, CDR1 is MDHEN and CDR2 is SYDVKM. V was cut by 2 bases and J by 2 bases, with 10 bases left in between. The CDR3 loop reads CASSLLADTYEQYF. DNA of the CDR3: TGTGCCAGCAGTTTACTTGCGGATACCTACGAGCAGTACTTC.

Turning to this clone: The junction and the germline gene differ at one end; a read error may be behind it. The CDR3 DNA follows: TGTGCCGGCAGCCTCGACAGAGGGGTTGCAGACAATGAGCAGTTCTTC. Its protein is CAGSLDRGVADNEQFF. This rearrangement joins TRBV7-9 to TRBJ2-1; possibly TRBD1 or TRBD2 for D (5 bases each). Germline V gene lookup returns CDR1 SEHNR and CDR2 FQNEAQ (reference sequence). The CDR3 is 16 residues long.

J is TRBJ2-2 and V is TRBV7-2; 12 bases agree with TRBD2. Unmatched junction bases numbered 5, after V lost 4 bases and J lost 5 bases. This CDR3 contains 16 residues. Germline values: CDR1 SGHTA, CDR2 FQGNSA. The CDR3 is CASSSLAGGPTGELFF. Here the CDR3 DNA reads TGTGCCAGCAGCTCCCTAGCGGGGGGGCCTACCGGGGAGCTGTTTTTT.

The chain joins TRBV5-1 to TRBJ2-7; 9 nucleotides align to TRBD2. Germline V gene data show CDR1 as SGHRS and CDR2 as YFSETQ. The CDR3 runs to 16 residues. With 1 base clipped from V and 6 bases from J, the junction kept 11 bases outside the gene matches. CDR3 sequence reads: CASSLILAGPRGEQYF. DNA for the CDR3: TGCGCCAGCAGCTTGATCCTAGCGGGGCCCCGGGGCGAGCAGTACTTC.

The J gene is TRBJ1-2, the V gene TRBV9; maybe TRBD1 (6 bases). V lost 3 bases, J lost 7 bases, and 19 bases lay in between. CDR1 SGDLS and CDR2 YYNGEE come from the germline V gene. The CDR3 spans 15 residues. CDR3 protein: CASSGQDSLWSGYTF. The CDR3 DNA is TGTGCCAGCAGCGGTCAGGACAGCCTATGGAGTGGCTACACCTTC.

This chain joins TRBV2 and TRBJ2-4; D unresolved. V was trimmed by 4 bases and J by 2 bases, leaving 3 bases between them. The CDR3 consists of 12 residues. Germline V CDR1 and CDR2: SNHLY, FYNNEI. As DNA, the CDR3 is TGTGCCAGCAGTGGTACCAAAAACATTCAGTACTTC. Translating gives CASSGTKNIQYF. Filled out from reference TRBV2 and TRBJ2-4, the complete variable domain reads EPEVTQTPSHQVTQMGQEVILRCVPISNHLYFYWYRQILGQKVEFLVSFYNNEISEKSEIFDDQFSVERPDGSNFTLKIRSTKLEDSAMYFCASSGTKNIQYFGAGTRLSVL.

The rearrangement joins TRBV4-2 to TRBJ2-7; a possible D gene is TRBD2 (6 bases). Trimming cost V 4 bases and J 2 bases, with 15 bases left between them. The V gene's germline CDR1 is LGHNA and CDR2 YNFKEQ. The CDR3 loop spans 15 amino acids. The CDR3 spells CASSPGAGTTYEQYF. The CDR3 nucleotides are TGTGCCAGCAGCCCCGGCGCGGGGACCACCTACGAGCAGTACTTC.

The chain employs TRBV6-5 and TRBJ1-2, with 7 bases identical to TRBD1. The CDR3 is 15 amino acids. V dropped 4 bases and J dropped 6; count of bases not matched to a gene: 11. The germline gives CDR1 MNHEY, CDR2 SVGAGI. CDR3 bases: TGTGCCAGCAGTTCCCGCGTCGAGGGGGCGCATGGCTACACCTTC. Its protein product is CASSSRVEGAHGYTF.